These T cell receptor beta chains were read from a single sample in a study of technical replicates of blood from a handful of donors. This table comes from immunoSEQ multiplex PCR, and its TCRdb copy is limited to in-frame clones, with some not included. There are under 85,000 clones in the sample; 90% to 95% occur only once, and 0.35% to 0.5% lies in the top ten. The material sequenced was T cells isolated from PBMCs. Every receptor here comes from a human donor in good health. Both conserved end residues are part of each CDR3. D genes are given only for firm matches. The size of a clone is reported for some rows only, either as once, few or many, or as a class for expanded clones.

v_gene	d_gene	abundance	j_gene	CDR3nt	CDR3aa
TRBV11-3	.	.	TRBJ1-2	TGTGCCAGCAGCTTATATCCGGGTACTAACTATGGCTACACCTTC	CASSLYPGTNYGYTF
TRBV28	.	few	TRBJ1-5	TGTGCCAGCGGGGGACTCGGAGGTCAGCCCCAGCATTTT	CASGGLGGQPQHF
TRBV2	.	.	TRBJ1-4	TGTGCCAGCAGTCTTAACGGGGTGATTGGTGAAAAACTGTTTTTT	CASSLNGVIGEKLFF
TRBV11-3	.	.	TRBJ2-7	TGTGCCAGCAGCCGGGAGTACGAGCAGTACTTC	CASSREYEQYF
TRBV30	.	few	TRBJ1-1	TGTGCCTGGAGTCCAGGGGACCCTGAAGCTTTCTTT	CAWSPGDPEAFF
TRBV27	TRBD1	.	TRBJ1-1	TGTGCCAGCAGTTTATCGGGAACCGGGACAGGAACGAACACTGAAGCTTTCTTT	CASSLSGTGTGTNTEAFF
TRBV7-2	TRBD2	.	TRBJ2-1	TGTGCCAGCAGCCTAGTAAGCGGGAGGGCCAGTGGTGAGCAGTTCTTC	CASSLVSGRASGEQFF
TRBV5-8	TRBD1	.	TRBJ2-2	TGTGCCAGCAGCTTCTACGAGGGGGCGGCCAACACCGGGGAGCTGTTTTTT	CASSFYEGAANTGELFF
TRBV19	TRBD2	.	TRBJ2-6	TGTGCCAGTCTAGCGGGGGGCTCTGGGGCCAACGTCCTGACTTTC	CASLAGGSGANVLTF
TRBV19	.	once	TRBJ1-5	TGTGCCAGTAAGTCGAGGGATTATAGCAATCAGCCCCAGCATTTT	CASKSRDYSNQPQHF
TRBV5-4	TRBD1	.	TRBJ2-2	TGTGCCAGCAGGAGACAGGGATCCGGGGAGCTGTTTTTT	CASRRQGSGELFF
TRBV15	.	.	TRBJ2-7	TGTGCAACTACATCAGGTTATCTTGAGGGGCAGTACTTC	CATTSGYLEGQYF
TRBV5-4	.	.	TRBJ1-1	TGTGCCAGCAGCTTGGGAGCGAACACTGAAGCTTTCTTT	CASSLGANTEAFF
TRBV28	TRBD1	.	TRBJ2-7	TGTGCCAGCAGTTCCCCGGGACAGCCCTACGAGCAGTACTTC	CASSSPGQPYEQYF
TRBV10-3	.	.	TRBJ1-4	TGTGCCATCAGTGAACCTACAAGGGGCGGTGAAAAACTGTTTTTT	CAISEPTRGGEKLFF
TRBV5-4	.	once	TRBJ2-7	TGTGCCAGCAGCTTGGATGGCGGGAACTACGAGCAGTACTTC	CASSLDGGNYEQYF
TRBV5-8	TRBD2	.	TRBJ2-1	TGTGCCAGCAGCCCGGGACTAGCGGGAGTAGGCGATGAGCAGTTCTTC	CASSPGLAGVGDEQFF
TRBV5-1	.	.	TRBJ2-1	TGCGCCAGCAGCCCCAACCTAGCCAGCTCCTACAATGAGCAGTTCTTC	CASSPNLASSYNEQFF
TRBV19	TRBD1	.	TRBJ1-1	TGTGCCAGTAGGACAACAGGGGGTAGCACTGAAGCTTTCTTT	CASRTTGGSTEAFF
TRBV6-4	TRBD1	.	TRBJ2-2	TGTGCCAGCAGACCGGGACAGGGGACCGGGGAGCTGTTTTTT	CASRPGQGTGELFF
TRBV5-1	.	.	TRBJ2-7	TGCGCCAGCAGCCCCGGGGGCGGGGGTAACGAGCAGTACTTC	CASSPGGGGNEQYF
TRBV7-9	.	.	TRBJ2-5	TGTGCCAGCAGCTTTGGAGCGGGCGAGACCCAGTACTTC	CASSFGAGETQYF
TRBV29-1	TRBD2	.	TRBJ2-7	TGCAGCGTTGAAGAAGCGGGAGACGGCTACGAGCAGTACTTC	CSVEEAGDGYEQYF
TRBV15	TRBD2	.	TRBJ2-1	TGTGCCACCAGCAGAGAGCTAGCGGGAGGTGGATGGCAGTTCTTC	CATSRELAGGGWQFF
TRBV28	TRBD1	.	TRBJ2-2	TGTGCCAGCAGTCCCGGGACAGGGGGCTACACCGGGGAGCTGTTTTTT	CASSPGTGGYTGELFF
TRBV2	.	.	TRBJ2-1	TGTGCCAGCTTTCAGGCGAATGAGCAGTTCTTC	CASFQANEQFF
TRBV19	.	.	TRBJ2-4	TGTGCCAGTAGTGGCGACTCAGTCCTCCCTTTCGAAGCCAAAAACATTCAGTACTTC	CASSGDSVLPFEAKNIQYF
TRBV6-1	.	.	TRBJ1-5	TGTGCCAGCAGTGACGTCGGGGGGAATAGCAATCAGCCCCAGCATTTT	CASSDVGGNSNQPQHF
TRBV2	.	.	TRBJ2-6	TGTGCCTCAATCGGGGGGGCCAACGTCCTGACTTTC	CASIGGANVLTF
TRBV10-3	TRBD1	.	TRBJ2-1	TGTGCCATCAGTGACGACAGGGAACTGAATGAGCAGTTCTTC	CAISDDRELNEQFF
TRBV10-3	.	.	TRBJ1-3	TGTGCCACCTCTCTAGAATCTGGAAACACCATATATTTT	CATSLESGNTIYF
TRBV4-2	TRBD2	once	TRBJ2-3	TGTGCCAGCAGCCACAGGACTAGCGGGATGACCCTCGGCACAGATACGCAGTATTTT	CASSHRTSGMTLGTDTQYF
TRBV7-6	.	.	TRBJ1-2	TGTGCCAGCAGCTCCCAGTCCGCCAGGGGACCATATGGCTACACCTTC	CASSSQSARGPYGYTF
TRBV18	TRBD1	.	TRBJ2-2	TGTGCCAGCTCACCATTGACAGGGGGGACCGGGGAGCTGTTTTTT	CASSPLTGGTGELFF
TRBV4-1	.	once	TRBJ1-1	TGCGCCAGCAGCCCAAAGAGGTCGGGCACTGAAGCTTTCTTT	CASSPKRSGTEAFF
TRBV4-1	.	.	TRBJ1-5	TGCGCCAGCAGCCTCGGAGGGAGGTTCAATCAGCCCCAGCATTTT	CASSLGGRFNQPQHF
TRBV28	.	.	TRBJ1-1	TGTGCCAGCAGTGAGACAGGCCCGAACACTGAAGCTTTCTTT	CASSETGPNTEAFF
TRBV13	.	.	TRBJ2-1	TGTGCCAGCAGCCCTAGCCAGAGCTCCTACAATGAGCAGTTCTTC	CASSPSQSSYNEQFF
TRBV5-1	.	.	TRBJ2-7	TGCGCCAGCCGACTACCGGACAGCCCCTACGAGCAGTACTTC	CASRLPDSPYEQYF
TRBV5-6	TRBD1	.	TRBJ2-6	TGTGCCTCACAGGGGCTAAGCTCTGGGGCCAACGTCCTGACTTTC	CASQGLSSGANVLTF
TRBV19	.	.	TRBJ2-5	TGTGCCAGTAGCCCCGCTGGGGGGTTTGAGACCCAGTACTTC	CASSPAGGFETQYF
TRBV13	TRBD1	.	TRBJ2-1	TGTGCCAGCAGCCCCGAGGGGGCTCAGGAGCAGTTCTTC	CASSPEGAQEQFF
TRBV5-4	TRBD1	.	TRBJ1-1	TGTGCCAGCAGCCGGACAGGGTGGGAAGCTTTCTTT	CASSRTGWEAFF